This entry lists 28 T cell receptor beta chains sequenced from one sample in a study of T cell responses to AZD1222 COVID-19 vaccine (dated by TCRdb to the early 2020s). Receptor libraries were prepared by the immunoSEQ multiplex PCR assay. TCRdb took over this immuneACCESS table, retaining in-frame rearrangements with V and J assigned. Such tables are incomplete; in checked studies, under half of the missing clones stem from an unresolved V gene, and the remainder is unexplained. The sample profile shows fewer than 200,000 clones; approximately 86% of them were found once. The top ten clones comprise roughly 0.49% of the sample. Sample time point, as interpreted from the label and publication: baseline before first vaccination. The sequencing here drew on peripheral blood, taken on day 0 of AZD1222 vaccination. The receptors were sampled from an adult in good health.

This clone occurred once. This chain connects TRBV15 to TRBJ1-5, with 7 bases identical to TRBD1. This CDR3 is 14 amino acids long. Germline lookup yields CDR1 LNHNV and CDR2 YYDKDF (reference sequence). V was pared by 6 bases and J by 4 bases, with 6 bases of the junction left unmatched. The CDR3 DNA is TGTGCCACCAGATATACAGGGGCAAATCAGCCCCAGCATTTT. Its protein product is CATRYTGANQPQHF.

The gene calls are TRBV24-1 and TRBJ1-5; possible D gene TRBD1, 6 bases. CDR1 KGHDR and CDR2 SFDVKD come from the germline V gene. This CDR3 spans 14 amino acids. Deletions cut 8 bases from V and 5 bases from J, with 15 bases between. The CDR3 spells CATKYNRGYQPQHF. Written as DNA, the CDR3 is TGTGCCACCAAATATAATAGGGGGTATCAGCCCCAGCATTTT.

The gene calls are TRBV2 and TRBJ2-1, with D unresolved. Per the germline V gene, CDR1 is SNHLY and CDR2 is FYNNEI. V lost 5 bases and J 0 bases, leaving 5 bases between the germline ends. The CDR3 spans 13 residues. The CDR3 loop is CASSLASYNEQFF. The CDR3, as DNA: TGTGCCAGCAGTCTTGCCTCCTACAATGAGCAGTTCTTC.

This chain links TRBV18 with TRBJ2-7; D is ambiguous. The germline V gene has CDR1 KGHSH and CDR2 LQKENI. CDR3 size: 14 residues. V lost 5 bases to trimming and J lost 1 base, with 12 bases between them. The CDR3 bases are TGTGCCAGCTCAGACCAAGAAGCGTCCTACGAGCAGTACTTC. Translated, it gives CASSDQEASYEQYF.

The chain is built from TRBV30 and TRBJ1-1; 9 nucleotides agree with TRBD1. The germline CDR1 and CDR2 sequences are GTSNPN and SVGIG (reference sequence). CDR3 length: 17 residues. Germline trimming cut 8 bases from V and 1 base from J; bases unmatched to any gene: 17. The CDR3 nucleotides are TGTGCCGGGACTCCTTATAGGACAGGGGCTTCGAACACTGAAGCTTTCTTT. As protein: CAGTPYRTGASNTEAFF.

The chain recombines TRBV27 with TRBJ1-5; D gene ambiguous. V was trimmed by 5 bases and J by 2 bases, leaving 16 bases between them. The germline V gene encodes CDR1 MNHEY and CDR2 SMNVEV (reference sequence). CDR3 length equals 16 residues. This CDR3 reads CASSPRAPSGNQPQHF. The CDR3 region has the DNA TGTGCCAGCAGTCCCCGGGCCCCTAGCGGCAATCAGCCCCAGCATTTT.

The V call is TRBV6-5, the J call TRBJ2-5, with D possibly being TRBD1 or TRBD2 (6 bases each). The V gene's germline CDR1 is MNHEY and CDR2 SVGAGI. This CDR3 has 15 residues. The V and J ends lost 5 bases and 5 bases respectively, with 18 bases between them. The CDR3 loop reads CASSRGTRYRETQYF. The CDR3 DNA is TGTGCCAGCAGTCGCGGGACACGTTATCGGGAGACCCAGTACTTC.

The gene calls are TRBV29-1 and TRBJ1-1; TRBD1 aligns across 7 bases. The CDR3 has 14 amino acids. The ends lost 7 bases at V and 3 bases at J; junction bases unmatched: 11. The V gene's germline CDR1 is SQVTM and CDR2 ANQGSEA. CDR3 sequence (DNA): TGCAGCGCCAGTTTGGGGGGGACAGACACTGAAGCTTTCTTT. Amino acids: CSASLGGTDTEAFF. The full variable domain, with the rest looked up from reference TRBV29-1 and TRBJ1-1, is SAVISQKPSRDICQRGTSLTIQCQVDSQVTMMFWYRQQPGQSLTLIATANQGSEATYESGFVIDKFPISRPNLTFSTLTVSNMSPEDSSIYLCSASLGGTDTEAFFGQGTRLTVV.

This chain links TRBV9 with TRBJ1-4; D gene unclear. The CDR3 consists of 15 residues. Germline V CDR1 and CDR2: SGDLS, YYNGEE. V was trimmed by 3 bases and J by 5 bases, leaving 14 bases between them. CDR3 in DNA: TGTGCCAGCAGCGACGGGGTCCTTCTAAATGAAAAACTGTTTTTT. As protein: CASSDGVLLNEKLFF. The variable domain in full, with the rest retrieved from reference TRBV9 and TRBJ1-4, is DSGVTQTPKHLITATGQRVTLRCSPRSGDLSVYWYQQSLDQGLQFLIQYYNGEERAKGNILERFSAQQFPDLHSELNLSSLELGDSALYFCASSDGVLLNEKLFFGSGTQLSVL.

The J gene is TRBJ2-7, the V gene TRBV7-3; 8 nucleotides line up with TRBD2. The V segment lost 2 bases and the J segment 7 bases; nucleotides outside the gene matches: 10. Germline V gene data show CDR1 as SGHTA and CDR2 as FQGTGA. This CDR3 is 15 amino acids long. The CDR3 bases are TGTGCCAGCAGCTTAGGACCGGGACTAGGAGTTGAGCAGTACTTC. Its translation: CASSLGPGLGVEQYF.

The chain joins TRBV5-4 to TRBJ2-4; 8 nucleotides line up with TRBD1. The V gene's germline CDR1 is SGHNT and CDR2 YYREEE (reference sequence). Germline trimming cut 4 bases from V and 8 bases from J; bases unmatched to any gene: 8. The CDR3 is 14 amino acids. CDR3 sequence reads: CASSPKTGADIQYF. For the CDR3, the DNA is TGTGCCAGCAGCCCTAAGACAGGGGCGGACATTCAGTACTTC.

This clone was detected a few times. The chain uses TRBV20-1 and TRBJ1-2, with no clear D. The length of the CDR3 is 10 residues. Trimming shortened V by 5 bases and J by 8 bases, and 9 bases separated the two germline ends. CDR1 is DFQATT and CDR2 is SNEGSKA in the germline V gene (reference sequence). The CDR3 region is CSAPQRGYTF. In DNA form, the CDR3 reads TGCAGTGCTCCACAGAGGGGCTACACCTTC.

The rearrangement joins TRBV6-6 to TRBJ2-5; no clear D gene. The CDR3 loop spans 12 amino acids. V lost 11 bases and J 3 bases, leaving 13 bases between the germline ends. Germline loops: CDR1 MNHNY, CDR2 SVGAGI (reference sequence). This CDR3 is CAGKSEEETQYF. CDR3 nucleotides: TGTGCCGGAAAGAGCGAAGAAGAGACCCAGTACTTC.

The chain is built from TRBV7-2 and TRBJ2-3, with TRBD2 matching 9 bases. Germline V gene data show CDR1 as SGHTA and CDR2 as FQGNSA. Trimming took 7 bases from V and 8 from J; bases not matched to a gene: 10. CDR3 length: 14 residues. Here the CDR3 reads CASIPGPAGGTQYF. The CDR3 nucleotides are TGTGCCAGCATCCCCGGTCCAGCGGGGGGTACGCAGTATTTT.

The chain combines TRBV3-1 (or the pseudogene TRBV3-2) with TRBJ2-2; TRBD2 matches at 7 bases. Germline V gene data show CDR1 as LGHDT and CDR2 as YNNKEL (reference sequence). This CDR3 has 14 residues. Unmatched junction bases numbered 2, after V lost 0 bases and J lost 7 bases. The CDR3 coding sequence is TGTGCCAGCAGCCAAGAGGCTAGCGGCGGGGAGCTGTTTTTT. It yields the protein CASSQEASGGELFF.

The V gene is TRBV4-1, the J gene TRBJ2-1; D may be TRBD1 (6 bases). Trimming shortened V by 1 base and J by 6 bases, and 16 bases separated the two germline ends. Per germline, CDR1 MGHRA and CDR2 YSYEKL. The CDR3 is made up of 16 amino acids. The CDR3 loop is CASSQGGRGRVNEQFF. CDR3 DNA: TGCGCCAGCAGCCAAGGGGGCAGGGGAAGGGTCAATGAGCAGTTCTTC.

The chain carries TRBV18 and TRBJ1-2; 7 bases align to TRBD1. V shed 4 bases, J shed 2 bases, and the junction held 4 bases outside the gene matches. The CDR3 runs 14 residues. The germline gives CDR1 KGHSH, CDR2 LQKENI. This CDR3 is CASSLGDRNYGYTF. The CDR3 DNA follows: TGTGCCAGCTCACTCGGGGACAGAAACTATGGCTACACCTTC.

The chain is built from TRBV6-2 or TRBV6-3 and TRBJ2-3, with 10 bases fitting TRBD2. The ends lost 2 bases at V and 2 bases at J; junction bases unmatched: 7. The CDR3 is made up of 17 amino acids. Germline V CDR1 and CDR2: MNHEY, SVGEGT. Here the CDR3 DNA reads TGTGCCAGCAGTTACCATCTAGCGGGAGACGACACAGATACGCAGTATTTT. Encoded protein: CASSYHLAGDDTDTQYF.

The rearrangement joins TRBV11-3 to TRBJ2-2, with D maybe TRBD2 (5 bases). Per the germline V gene, CDR1 is SGHNT and CDR2 is YENEEA. The CDR3 is 16 amino acids. The V end was cut by 5 bases, the J end by 4 bases, with 17 bases between. CDR3 DNA sequence: TGTGCCAGCAGCCGAACTAGTAATCGGGCCACCGGGGAGCTGTTTTTT. Its protein is CASSRTSNRATGELFF. The full variable domain, rest sourced from reference TRBV11-3 and TRBJ2-2, is EAGVVQSPRYKIIEKKQPVAFWCNPISGHNTLYWYLQNLGQGPELLIRYENEEAVDDSQLPKDRFSAERLKGVDSTLKIQPAELGDSAVYLCASSRTSNRATGELFFGEGSRLTVL.

This clone was counted only a few times. The rearrangement uses TRBV18 and TRBJ1-1, with unresolved D. There are 14 residues in the CDR3. The germline V gene has CDR1 KGHSH and CDR2 LQKENI. V was shortened by 5 bases and J by 5 bases, with 15 bases between the two germline ends. CDR3 amino acids: CASSSETVGTEAFF. In nucleotides, the CDR3 is TGTGCCAGCTCATCGGAGACGGTTGGGACTGAAGCTTTCTTT.

This clone has just one count. V gene TRBV18 combines with J gene TRBJ1-3, with D unresolved. Trimming removed 3 bases from V and 7 bases from J, with 16 bases in between. CDR3 length equals 15 residues. Germline V CDR1 and CDR2: KGHSH, LQKENI. This CDR3 reads CASSPPAAFANTIYF. In DNA form, the CDR3 reads TGTGCCAGCTCACCCCCCGCGGCGTTCGCCAACACCATATATTTT.

The gene calls are TRBV3-1 (or the pseudogene TRBV3-2) and TRBJ1-2; TRBD1 matches at 7 bases. Trimming cost V 5 bases and J 8 bases; bases outside gene matches: 8. Germline V gives CDR1 LGHDT, CDR2 YNNKEL (reference sequence). The CDR3 sequence is 13 residues long. The CDR3 DNA sequence: TGTGCCAGCAGCACCCGGGACAGTGGAGGCTACACCTTC. It encodes CASSTRDSGGYTF.

J is TRBJ1-1 and V is TRBV27, with 8 bases lining up with TRBD1. V dropped 0 bases and J dropped 4; count of bases not matched to a gene: 10. CDR3 length equals 17 residues. From germline, CDR1 is MNHEY and CDR2 SMNVEV (reference sequence). DNA of the CDR3: TGTGCCAGCAGTTTATCGTGGGTTACAGGGGGGGGCACTGAAGCTTTCTTT. Encoded protein: CASSLSWVTGGGTEAFF.

J is TRBJ1-1 and V is TRBV5-1; D is undetermined. From germline, CDR1 is SGHRS and CDR2 YFSETQ. This CDR3 is 14 amino acids long. The V and J ends lost 6 bases and 0 bases respectively, with 12 bases between them. The CDR3: CASTASAVNTEAFF. In nucleotides, the CDR3 is TGCGCCAGCACCGCCTCGGCGGTGAACACTGAAGCTTTCTTT. Full variable domain (rest looked up from reference TRBV5-1 and TRBJ1-1): KAGVTQTPRYLIKTRGQQVTLSCSPISGHRSVSWYQQTPGQGLQFLFEYFSETQRNKGNFPGRFSGRQFSNSRSEMNVSTLELGDSALYLCASTASAVNTEAFFGQGTRLTVV.

The chain recombines TRBV30 with TRBJ1-2; maybe TRBD1 (5 bases). Germline CDR1 and CDR2: GTSNPN and SVGIG (reference sequence). CDR3 size: 13 residues. CDR3 region: CAVGDAGREGYTF. CDR3 nucleotide sequence: TGTGCTGTTGGGGACGCAGGAAGAGAGGGCTACACCTTC.

In this sample, this clone turned up a few times. The chain employs TRBV6-2 or TRBV6-3 and TRBJ1-5, with 11 bases fitting TRBD1. Germline V gives CDR1 MNHEY, CDR2 SVGEGT. This CDR3 has 20 amino acids. Trimming removed 5 bases from V and 0 bases from J; junction bases left unmatched: 15. The CDR3 DNA is TGTGCCAGCAGTGGACCGGGACGGACAGGGGGCGAGGTTAGCAATCAGCCCCAGCATTTT. As protein: CASSGPGRTGGEVSNQPQHF.

The chain couples TRBV12-3 or TRBV12-4 to TRBJ2-7, with 8 bases that match TRBD2. The CDR3 is 13 residues long. V gave up 7 bases and J gave up 3 bases; unmatched junction bases: 5. The DNA for the CDR3 is TGTGCCAGCACCTCAGCGGGAGTCTACGAGCAGTACTTC. Its translation: CASTSAGVYEQYF.

V usage is TRBV30 and J usage is TRBJ2-6, with D hard to call. The CDR3 covers 15 residues. The germline V and J ends were trimmed by 4 bases and 0 bases, with 10 bases remaining between them. CDR1 and CDR2 (germline): GTSNPN, SVGIG (reference sequence). The CDR3 sequence is CAWISRDSGANVLTF. The CDR3 coding sequence is TGTGCCTGGATCTCGCGCGACTCTGGGGCCAACGTCCTGACTTTC.